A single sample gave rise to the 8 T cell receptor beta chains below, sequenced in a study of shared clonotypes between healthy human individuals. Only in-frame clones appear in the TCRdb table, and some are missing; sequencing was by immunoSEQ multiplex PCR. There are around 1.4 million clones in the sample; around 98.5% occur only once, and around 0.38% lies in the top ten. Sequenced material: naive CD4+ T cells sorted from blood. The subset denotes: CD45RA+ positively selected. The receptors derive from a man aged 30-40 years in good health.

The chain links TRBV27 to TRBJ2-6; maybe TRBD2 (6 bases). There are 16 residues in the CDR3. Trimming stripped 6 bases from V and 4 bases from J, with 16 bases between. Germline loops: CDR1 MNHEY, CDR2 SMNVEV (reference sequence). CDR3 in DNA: TGTGCCAGCAGCATTACCACTAGCATCGGGGCCAACGTCCTGACTTTC. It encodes CASSITTSIGANVLTF.

The CDR3 is CASSVLLAGNEQFF. DNA of the CDR3: TGTGCCAGCAGTGTGCTTCTAGCGGGAAACGAGCAGTTCTTC. The gene calls are TRBV11-1 and TRBJ2-1; 9 nucleotides align to TRBD2. Germline values: CDR1 SGHAT, CDR2 FQDESV (reference sequence). This CDR3 contains 14 residues. Trimming removed 6 bases from V and 10 bases from J; junction bases left unmatched: 10.

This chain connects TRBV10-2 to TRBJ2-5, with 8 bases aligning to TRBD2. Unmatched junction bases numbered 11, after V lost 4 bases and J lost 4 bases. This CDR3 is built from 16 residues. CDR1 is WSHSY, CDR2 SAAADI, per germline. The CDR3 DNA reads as TGCGCCAGCAGTGTATCAGCGGGAGTTGTGATAGAGACCCAGTACTTC. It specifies CASSVSAGVVIETQYF.

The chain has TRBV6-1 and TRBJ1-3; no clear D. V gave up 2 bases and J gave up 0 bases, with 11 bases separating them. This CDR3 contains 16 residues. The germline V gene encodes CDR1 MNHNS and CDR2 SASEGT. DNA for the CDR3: TGTGCCAGCAGTGAAAGAGCACCGTACTCTGGAAACACCATATATTTT. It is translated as CASSERAPYSGNTIYF.

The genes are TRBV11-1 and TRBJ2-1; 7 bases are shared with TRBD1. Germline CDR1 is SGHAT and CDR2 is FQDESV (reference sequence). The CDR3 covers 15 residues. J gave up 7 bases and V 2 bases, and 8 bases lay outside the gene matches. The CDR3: CASSLRVGGQNEQFF. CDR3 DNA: TGTGCCAGCAGCTTAAGAGTAGGGGGACAGAATGAGCAGTTCTTC.

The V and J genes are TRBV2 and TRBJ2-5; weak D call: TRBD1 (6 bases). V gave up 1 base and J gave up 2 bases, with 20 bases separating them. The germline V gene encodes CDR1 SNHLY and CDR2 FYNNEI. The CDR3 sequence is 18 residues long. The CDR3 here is CASSEGDNPFRGQETQYF. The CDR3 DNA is TGTGCCAGCAGTGAAGGGGACAACCCCTTCCGTGGGCAAGAGACCCAGTACTTC.

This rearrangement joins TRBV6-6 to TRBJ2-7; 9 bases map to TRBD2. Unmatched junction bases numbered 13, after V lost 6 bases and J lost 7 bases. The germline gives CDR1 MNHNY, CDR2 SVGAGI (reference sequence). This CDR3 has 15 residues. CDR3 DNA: TGTGCCAGCAGAGTTACCTTAGCGGGAGTATGGGAGCAGTACTTC. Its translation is CASRVTLAGVWEQYF.

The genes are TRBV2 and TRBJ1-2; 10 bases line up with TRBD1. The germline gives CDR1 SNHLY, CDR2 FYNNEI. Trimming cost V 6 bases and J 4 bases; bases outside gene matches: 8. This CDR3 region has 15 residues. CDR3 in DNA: TGTGCCAGCAGAGCCGGGACAGGGGTTTTCTATGGCTACACCTTC. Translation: CASRAGTGVFYGYTF.